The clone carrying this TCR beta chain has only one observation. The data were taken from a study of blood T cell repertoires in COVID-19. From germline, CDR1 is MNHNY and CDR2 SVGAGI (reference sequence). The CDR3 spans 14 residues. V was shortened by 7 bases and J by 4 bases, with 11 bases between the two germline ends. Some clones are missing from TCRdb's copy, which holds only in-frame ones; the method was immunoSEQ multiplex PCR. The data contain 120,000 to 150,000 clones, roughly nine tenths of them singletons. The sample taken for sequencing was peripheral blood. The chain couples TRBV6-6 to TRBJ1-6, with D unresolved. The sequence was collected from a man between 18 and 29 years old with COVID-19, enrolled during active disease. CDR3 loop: CASNRDPYNSPLHF. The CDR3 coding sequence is TGTGCCAGCAACCGGGATCCTTATAATTCACCCCTCCACTTT.